The sequence of this TCR beta chain was determined in a study of blood T cell repertoires in COVID-19. Study context: Specimens from acute and convalescent COVID-19 originated in the United States, Italy and Spain. T cells, B-cell-depleted T cells, or PBMCs provided the cDNA or gDNA that served as material.

In the original processing: Amplification of reference gene primers provided the estimated nucleated cell counts. Only in-frame clones appear in the TCRdb table, and some are missing; sequencing was by immunoSEQ multiplex PCR. V, J and clone size are taken as reported in that table, and D and trimming were inferred from the DNA itself. The sample holds about 98,000 clones, about 86% seen once. This clone was observed once. V was clipped by 4 bases and J by 6 bases, with 15 bases between them. Germline V gene lookup returns CDR1 SGDLS and CDR2 YYNGEE. The CDR3 spans 14 residues. Specimen: peripheral blood. The origin of this receptor is a man aged 55-75 years with acute or convalescent COVID-19. This chain uses TRBV9 with TRBJ2-3; no clear D. This CDR3 is CASSTSATPDTQYF. The CDR3 DNA follows: TGTGCCAGCAGCACCTCCGCTACCCCCGATACGCAGTATTTT.